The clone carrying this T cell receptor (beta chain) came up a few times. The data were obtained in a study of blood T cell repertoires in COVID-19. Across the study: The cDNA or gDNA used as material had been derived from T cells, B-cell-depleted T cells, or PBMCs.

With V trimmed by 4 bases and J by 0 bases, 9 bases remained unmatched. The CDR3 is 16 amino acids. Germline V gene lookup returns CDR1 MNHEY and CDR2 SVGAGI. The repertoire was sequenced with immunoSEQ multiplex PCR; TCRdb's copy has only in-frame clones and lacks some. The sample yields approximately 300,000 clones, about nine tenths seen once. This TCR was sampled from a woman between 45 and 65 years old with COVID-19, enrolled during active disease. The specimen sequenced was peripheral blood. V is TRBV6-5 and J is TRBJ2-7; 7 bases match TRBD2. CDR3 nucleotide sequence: TGTGCCAGCAGTTCCGCCTCTAGCGGAAGCTCCTACGAGCAGTACTTC. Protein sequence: CASSSASSGSSYEQYF.